The T cell receptor (beta chain) under discussion was sequenced for a study of blood T cell repertoires in COVID-19. Study-wide context: Italy, Spain and the United States were the sources of the convalescent and acute COVID-19 samples. PBMCs, B-cell-depleted T cells, or T cells were the source of the cDNA or gDNA that made up the material.

In the source study's methods: It was from reference gene primer amplification that nucleated cell counts were estimated. TCRdb's copy holds only in-frame clones and misses some; the assay was immunoSEQ multiplex PCR. That table furnishes V, J and clone size, whereas the DNA furnished D and trimming. The data show roughly 69,000 clones, around 87% seen once. This TCR was recovered from a man aged 50 to 60 with active COVID-19. The sample taken for sequencing was peripheral blood.

The CDR3 sequence: CASSFLEGDQPQHF. As DNA, the CDR3 is TGTGCCAGCAGCTTCCTCGAGGGGGATCAGCCCCAGCATTTT. This chain links TRBV7-8 with TRBJ1-5; a weak D match, TRBD1 (6 bases). V lost 3 bases to trimming and J lost 5 bases, with 11 bases between them. CDR3 length: 14 residues. Germline V lookup: CDR1 SGHVS, CDR2 FQNEAQ.